This section outlines one TCR beta chain sequence together with its context. Its antigen is still unknown. This CDR3 is 17 amino acids long. Germline values: CDR1 SGHVS, CDR2 FNYEAQ. The germline V and J ends were trimmed by 4 bases and 0 bases, with 13 bases remaining between them. This record belongs to a study of OX40 agonist ivuxolimab in advanced cancers. Turning to the study itself: Prior checkpoint blockade (anti-PD-1, anti-PD-L1 or anti-CTLA-4) was permitted; approximately 40% had it.

Profiled with immunoSEQ multiplex PCR; TCRdb holds only in-frame clones, not every one. There are 45,000 to 55,000 clones in the sample; approximately 84% occur only once, and roughly 1.1% lies in the top ten. Study-level findings and limits: There were, on average, more expanded clones in CD8+ T cells than in CD4+.

This chain uses TRBV7-6 with TRBJ2-6, with D perhaps matching TRBD1 or TRBD2 (5 bases each). The material sequenced was CD4+ or CD8+ T cells sorted from blood, taken in a trial of the OX40 agonist ivuxolimab. The receptor's source is an adult with an advanced solid tumor such as melanoma, head and neck, liver or kidney cancer. DNA of the CDR3: TGTGCCAGCAGCTCGGGACGGACCCTCTCTGGGGCCAACGTCCTGACTTTC. This encodes CASSSGRTLSGANVLTF.